This TCR beta chain was recovered during a study of Tregs in tolerant kidney transplant recipients (dated by TCRdb to between 2018 and 2020). Background on the whole study: The transplants used related donors with nonmyeloablative bone marrow transplantation, and mixed chimerism in the human trials was transient. The study applied TCRbeta sequencing to find donor-specific regulatory T cells before combined kidney and bone marrow transplantation and then followed those same cells after transplant.

In light of the paper, this sample's time point label describes: blood sample drawn before combined kidney and bone marrow transplant. Unstimulated Tregs (CD4+CD25+CD127-), CD4+ non-Tregs (CD4+CD25-), CD4 and CD8 cells were FACS-sorted from thawed PBMCs. The patients were a handful of recipients of combined kidney and bone marrow transplants from the ITN036ST trial, and samples were available only for these trial subjects. Healthy control blood was separated into PBMCs by Ficoll density gradient and cryopreserved, and patient PBMCs were collected both before and after transplant. Study-wide conclusions, independent of this receptor: PCR primers changed over time for some patients, so nucleotide-level comparison across those patients' samples was not possible. Expanding Tregs with activated donor B cells appeared to identify the most biologically relevant and donor-specific TCRbeta repertoire. Donor-specific Treg expansion was found to exceed global Treg expansion in tolerant patients, suggesting antigen-driven rather than nonspecific expansion. Although technical replication error seemed to be minimal, the question of biological reproducibility was not addressed directly. Because the study included only a small number of patients, the results must be confirmed in larger populations and under other immunosuppression protocols.

For TCRbeta CDR3 sequencing, genomic DNA from the sorted cells was extracted using the QIAGEN DNeasy Blood and Tissue Kit. High-throughput TCRbeta CDR3 sequencing, which included PCR amplification with bias correction and internal controls, was done commercially through immunoSEQ. The original methods were these. Unique productive TCRbeta sequences were defined by CDR3 nucleotide sequence when primers matched and otherwise by CDR3 amino acid sequence together with Vbeta and Jbeta genes. To correct sorting error, sequences shared between sorted populations at a frequency ratio of 2:1 or less were removed; the rest were assigned to the higher population. Sequences were defined as donor-reactive when expanded at least 5-fold in CFSE-low cells versus unstimulated cells and present at a frequency of at least 0.01% in CFSE-low cells. Jensen-Shannon divergence calculated on the top 100 TCRbeta sequences ranked by frequency was used to measure repertoire divergence. When a sample had multiple sequencing runs, each run was corrected for sorting error separately and the runs were then pooled. The immuneACCESS repertoire file appears here via TCRdb, limited to in-frame rearrangements. These files lack a portion of the clones; in checked studies, under half of the deficit traces to unresolved V genes, and the cause of the others is not known. The V and J calls and clone size were taken over from that table, and D and trimming were inferred from the DNA. This sample is represented by approximately 98,000 clones; around 90% of them were singletons. The top ten constitute about 0.35% of the sample.

Relative to germline, V is 0 bases shorter and J is 1 base shorter, with 6 bases between their ends. The CDR3, from cysteine to phenylalanine, totals 14 residues. Just CDR3 DNA is preserved here, 42 bases in frame from base 1. CDR1 and CDR2 are read off the germline V gene as KGHSH and LQKENI. Concerning this clone: Its antigen is currently not known. Qualities for individual bases were not recorded, and no much larger clone is one base off.

The TCR sequence derives from a human donor who received a combined kidney and bone marrow transplant. The rearrangement combines TRBV18 with TRBJ1-1; too little of a D gene remains to name it. Here the sequenced sample was CD4+ T cells from blood, taken before the transplant. The CDR3 protein: CASSPPRGNTEAFF. The nucleotide sequence reads as follows: TGTGCCAGCTCACCACCGCGGGGGAACACTGAAGCTTTCTTT.